These 5 T cell receptor beta chains were all obtained from the same sample, sequenced in a study of T cells in Graves' hyperthyroidism and ophthalmopathy. Authors of the study amplified TCR beta CDR3 regions from RNA transcripts. Using the HTBI primer set, a first-round RT-PCR was run on the TCR CDR3. One entry per CDR3 protein, called by TCRdb with MiXCR from the multiplex PCR reads. The sample includes approximately 590,000 distinct CDR3 sequences, about 43% of them seen just once. Sequenced: peripheral blood or thyroid tissue (not recorded which). These receptors originate from a woman aged 18-30 years with Graves' hyperthyroidism.

This clonotype was observed many times. The chain combines TRBV10-3 with TRBJ1-5; D unresolved. V was cut by 2 bases and J by 3 bases, with 5 bases left in between. CDR3 length: 13 residues. The germline V gene has CDR1 ENHRY and CDR2 SYGVKD. CDR3 bases: TGTGCCATCAGTGAGAGACCCAATCAGCCCCAGCATTTT. Protein: CAISERPNQPQHF.

The genes are TRBV20-1 and TRBJ2-7; 8 positions agree with TRBD2. This CDR3 has 15 amino acids. Trimming cost V 5 bases and J 1 base; bases outside gene matches: 10. CDR1 and CDR2 (germline): DFQATT, SNEGSKA (reference sequence). CDR3 sequence: CSAWGIAGISYEQYF. CDR3 in DNA: TGCAGTGCTTGGGGAATAGCGGGGATATCCTACGAGCAGTACTTC.

This chain uses TRBV15 with TRBJ1-2; D uncertain. The V and J ends lost 3 bases and 10 bases respectively, with 15 bases between them. Per germline, CDR1 LNHNV and CDR2 YYDKDF (reference sequence). The CDR3 spans 13 residues. CDR3 sequence reads: CATSSLEGFDYTF. For the CDR3, the DNA is TGTGCCACCAGCAGCTTGGAAGGGTTTGACTACACCTTC. The variable domain in full, with the rest retrieved from reference TRBV15 and TRBJ1-2, is DAMVIQNPRYQVTQFGKPVTLSCSQTLNHNVMYWYQQKSSQAPKLLFHYYDKDFNNEADTPDNFQSRRPNTSFCFLDIRSPGLGDTAMYLCATSSLEGFDYTFGSGTRLTVV.

The chain combines TRBV10-1 with TRBJ1-3; maybe TRBD1 (6 bases). The CDR3 runs to 12 residues. Germline assignment: CDR1 WNHNN and CDR2 SYGVQD (reference sequence). CDR3 residues: CGRGSSGNTIYF. The CDR3 DNA is TGCGGGAGGGGGTCCTCTGGAAACACCATATATTTT.

On this clonotype: An end of the junction differs from the germline gene, which may be a read error. J is TRBJ1-2 and V is TRBV7-9, with 8 positions matching TRBD1. There are 16 residues in the CDR3. Germline values: CDR1 SEHNR, CDR2 FQNEAQ (reference sequence). CDR3 protein: CASSQGTGHANYGYTF. CDR3 DNA: TGCGCCAGCAGCCAAGGGACAGGACACGCAAACTATGGCTACACCTTC. Full variable domain (outside the CDR3, taken from reference TRBV7-9 and TRBJ1-2): DTGVSQNPRHKITKRGQNVTFRCDPISEHNRLYWYRQTLGQGPEFLTYFQNEAQLEKSRLLSDRFSAERPKGSFSTLEIQRTEQGDSAMYLCASSQGTGHANYGYTFGSGTRLTVV.